Below, 19 T cell receptor beta chains from the same sample are listed, as sequenced in a study of cytomegalovirus exposure and HLA in healthy donors. The PCR was carried out with 60 Vbeta primers and 13 Jbeta primers. Sequenced by immunoSEQ multiplex PCR; TCRdb stores in-frame clones only, minus some. The sample includes about 98,000 clones, roughly four fifths seen only once; the top ten take roughly 3.8%. Sequencing was done on a sample of PBMCs. These receptors came from a female donor in good health and CMV-seropositive.

The rearrangement joins TRBV5-1 to TRBJ2-3, with a tentative D call TRBD1 (6 bases). Trimming removed 5 bases at V and 8 bases at J, with 18 bases between. CDR3 length equals 14 residues. The germline V gene encodes CDR1 SGHRS and CDR2 YFSETQ. The CDR3 reads CASRPDSPQGTQYF. The CDR3 DNA is TGCGCCAGCAGGCCGGACAGTCCGCAGGGTACGCAGTATTTT.

CDR3 in amino acids: CASARATGAEKLFF. In DNA form, the CDR3 reads TGCGCCAGCGCCAGGGCAACAGGGGCTGAAAAACTGTTTTTT. This chain links TRBV5-1 with TRBJ1-4; TRBD1 agrees at 7 bases. This CDR3 comprises 14 residues. J gave up 7 bases and V 7 bases, and 10 bases lay outside the gene matches. Germline assignment: CDR1 SGHRS and CDR2 YFSETQ.

The chain uses TRBV6-1 and TRBJ2-7, with 9 bases identical to TRBD1. V lost 8 bases and J lost 2; bases outside the gene matches: 16. Germline assignment: CDR1 MNHNS and CDR2 SASEGT. The CDR3 spans 17 residues. CDR3 amino acids: CASRGYRGRTTPYEQYF. DNA of the CDR3: TGTGCCAGCCGTGGGTACAGGGGGCGGACCACCCCCTACGAGCAGTACTTC.

This chain uses TRBV30 with TRBJ1-2; 7 bases align to TRBD1. The CDR3 runs to 13 residues. Germline V gives CDR1 GTSNPN, CDR2 SVGIG (reference sequence). V shed 7 bases, J shed 6 bases, and the junction held 11 bases outside the gene matches. For the CDR3, the DNA is TGTGCCTACTATAGGACAGGCGGGAATGGCTACACCTTC. This gives the protein CAYYRTGGNGYTF.

The chain links TRBV19 to TRBJ1-3; no firm D call. The V end was cut by 2 bases, the J end by 2 bases, with 10 bases between. The CDR3 totals 15 residues. Germline CDR1 reads LNHDA; CDR2 reads SQIVND (reference sequence). CDR3 nucleotides: TGTGCCAGTAGTATACCAGGTGGAACTGGAAACACCATATATTTT. Translation: CASSIPGGTGNTIYF.

The chain links TRBV6-5 to TRBJ1-2; weak D call: TRBD1 (5 bases). The V end was cut by 8 bases, the J end by 8 bases, with 12 bases between. The V gene's germline CDR1 is MNHEY and CDR2 SVGAGI. The CDR3 is made up of 11 amino acids. CDR3 protein: CASSQGRGYTF. The CDR3 DNA reads as TGTGCCAGCTCTCAGGGTCGAGGCTACACCTTC.

As DNA, the CDR3 is TGTGCCAGCAGTTTTAGACAGGGGTCCTCTGGAAACACCATATATTTT. This gives the protein CASSFRQGSSGNTIYF. The genes are TRBV28 and TRBJ1-3; 8 bases match TRBD1. V was pared by 3 bases and J by 0 bases, with 4 bases of the junction left unmatched. This CDR3 comprises 16 residues. Germline V gives CDR1 MDHEN, CDR2 SYDVKM.

The chain couples TRBV7-9 to TRBJ1-2; 12 nucleotides align to TRBD1. Germline values: CDR1 SEHNR, CDR2 FQNEAQ (reference sequence). J gave up 8 bases and V 4 bases, and 5 bases lay outside the gene matches. The CDR3 runs to 14 residues. The CDR3 region is CASSSGTGGRGYTF. In DNA form, the CDR3 reads TGTGCCAGCAGCTCCGGGACAGGGGGCCGGGGCTACACCTTC.

This chain uses TRBV5-4 with TRBJ1-5; D is ambiguous. From germline, CDR1 is SGHNT and CDR2 YYREEE (reference sequence). The CDR3 runs to 15 residues. V dropped 0 bases and J dropped 9 bases, with 16 bases sitting between them. CDR3 nucleotide sequence: TGTGCCAGCAGCTTGGCGGGAGGCAGCCCCGCGCCCCAGCATTTT. Its protein product is CASSLAGGSPAPQHF.

The rearrangement joins TRBV6-6 to TRBJ1-2; TRBD1 aligns across 9 bases. The CDR3 has 15 residues. In germline, CDR1 is MNHNY, CDR2 SVGAGI (reference sequence). J was trimmed by 6 bases and V by 6 bases; bases with no gene match: 11. CDR3 nucleotides: TGTGCCAGCAGCAAAAACTCCGGGACAGGGAATGGCTACACCTTC. It is translated as CASSKNSGTGNGYTF.

This clone was detected a few times. This chain uses TRBV6-5 with TRBJ2-3; D is unresolved. The CDR3 length is 13 residues. V shed 2 bases and J shed 5 bases, with 8 bases lying between them. Germline V gene sequence: CDR1 MNHEY, CDR2 SVGAGI. The CDR3 protein is CASSYTRGDTQYF. The CDR3 DNA sequence: TGTGCCAGCAGTTACACCCGCGGAGATACGCAGTATTTT.

The CDR3 loop is CASISGGGGWTGELFF. In DNA form, the CDR3 reads TGTGCCAGTATTTCGGGGGGAGGGGGATGGACCGGGGAGCTGTTTTTT. The V and J genes are TRBV19 and TRBJ2-2; D possibly corresponds to TRBD2 (7 bases). In germline, CDR1 is LNHDA, CDR2 SQIVND (reference sequence). This CDR3 is 16 amino acids long. V was pared by 7 bases and J by 5 bases, with 20 bases between.

The chain couples TRBV11-2 to TRBJ2-1; D is uncertain. The CDR3 contains 13 residues. Trimming left V 4 bases short and J 5 bases short, with 9 bases between. Germline CDR1 SGHAT, CDR2 FQNNGV. In DNA form, the CDR3 reads TGTGCCAGCAGCTACAACCGGGACAATGAGCAGTTCTTC. This sequence encodes CASSYNRDNEQFF.

V is TRBV30 and J is TRBJ1-2; D might be TRBD1 (6 bases). The CDR3 is 12 amino acids. Trimming pared 2 bases from V and 6 bases from J, leaving 10 bases between. Germline lookup yields CDR1 GTSNPN and CDR2 SVGIG (reference sequence). The DNA for the CDR3 is TGTGCCTGGAGTATGACAGGTGATGGCTACACCTTC. Its translation: CAWSMTGDGYTF.

The chain combines TRBV14 with TRBJ2-7; TRBD1 matches 11 bases. CDR3 size: 16 residues. With V trimmed by 4 bases and J by 1 base, 6 bases remained unmatched. Germline loops: CDR1 SGHDN, CDR2 FVKESK. The CDR3 loop reads CASSPWTGGASYEQYF. The CDR3 DNA is TGTGCCAGCAGCCCTTGGACAGGGGGCGCGTCCTACGAGCAGTACTTC.

This clone appeared a single time. The rearrangement joins TRBV12-5 to TRBJ1-1, with D possibly TRBD1 on 6 matching bases. The length of the CDR3 is 15 residues. Germline CDR1 LGHNT, CDR2 FRNRAP. V gave up 7 bases and J gave up 3 bases, with 18 bases separating them. This chain's CDR3 is CASDSPGTRDTEAFF. CDR3 in DNA: TGTGCTAGTGACAGCCCGGGGACAAGGGACACTGAAGCTTTCTTT.

The chain combines TRBV11-2 with TRBJ1-4; the match to TRBD1 covers 7 bases. Germline assignment: CDR1 SGHAT and CDR2 FQNNGV. Trimming at V came to 5 bases and at J to 8 bases, leaving 8 bases not matched to a gene. This CDR3 contains 14 residues. CDR3 DNA: TGTGCCAGCAGCCGTGACAGGGCGGGAGAAAAACTGTTTTTT. It yields the protein CASSRDRAGEKLFF.

This chain joins TRBV19 and TRBJ1-4; the match to TRBD1 covers 8 bases. Per germline, CDR1 LNHDA and CDR2 SQIVND (reference sequence). V shed 6 bases and J 7 bases; nucleotides not matched to a gene: 7. The CDR3 spans 14 residues. CDR3 residues: CASSQQGGSEKLFF. For the CDR3, the DNA is TGTGCCAGTAGCCAACAGGGGGGAAGTGAAAAACTGTTTTTT.

For the CDR3, the DNA is TGTGCCAGCAGTCCAGGGGGTGCGGAGGAGCAGTACTTC. Protein product: CASSPGGAEEQYF. The chain employs TRBV6-5 and TRBJ2-7; 7 bases agree with TRBD1. The V and J ends lost 5 bases and 7 bases, in that order; junction bases with no gene match: 8. Germline CDR1 is MNHEY and CDR2 is SVGAGI. CDR3 length: 13 residues.